This TCR beta chain originates from a study of Graves' ophthalmopathy and Graves' hyperthyroidism. About the study: Peripheral blood was gathered at the point of initial diagnosis, before any treatment started.

Researchers took RNA transcripts and amplified TCR beta CDR3 regions from them. An opening RT-PCR round employed HTBI primers and preceded a second-round multiplex PCR. TCRdb reprocessed the multiplex PCR reads with MiXCR, giving one entry per CDR3 protein. The table includes hundreds of thousands of distinct CDR3 sequences, just over 15% detected once. The authors used Ficoll-Paque density gradient centrifugation to separate PBMCs. The input was more than 7.5 ml of fresh peripheral blood. The germline gives CDR1 LGHDT, CDR2 YNNKEL (reference sequence). V was shortened by 0 bases and J by 2 bases, with 16 bases between the two germline ends. The CDR3 is 17 amino acids.

The chain recombines TRBV3-1 with TRBJ2-5; possibly TRBD2 for D (6 bases). The sample comprised peripheral blood. This TCR was recovered from a woman aged 18-29 years with stable Graves' hyperthyroidism. CDR3 protein: CASSQEVFPSAQETQYF. The DNA of the CDR3 is TGTGCCAGCAGCCAAGAAGTGTTCCCTAGCGCGCAAGAGACCCAGTACTTC.